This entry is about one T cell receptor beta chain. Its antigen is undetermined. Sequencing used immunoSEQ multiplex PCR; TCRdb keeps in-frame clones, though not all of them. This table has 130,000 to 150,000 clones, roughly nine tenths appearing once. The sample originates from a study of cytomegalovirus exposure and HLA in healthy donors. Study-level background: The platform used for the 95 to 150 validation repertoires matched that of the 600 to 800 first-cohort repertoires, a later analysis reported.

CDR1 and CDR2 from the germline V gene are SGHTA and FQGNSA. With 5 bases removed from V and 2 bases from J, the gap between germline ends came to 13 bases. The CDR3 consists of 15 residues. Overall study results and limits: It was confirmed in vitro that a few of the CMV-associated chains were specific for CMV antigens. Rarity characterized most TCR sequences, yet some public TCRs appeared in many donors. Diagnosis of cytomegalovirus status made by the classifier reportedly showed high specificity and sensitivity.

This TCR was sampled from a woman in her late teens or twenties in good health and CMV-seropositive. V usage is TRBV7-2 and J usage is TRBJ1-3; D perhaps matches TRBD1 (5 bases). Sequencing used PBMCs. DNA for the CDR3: TGTGCCAGCAGCCCCCAGGGCGGTACTGGAAACACCATATATTTT. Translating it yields CASSPQGGTGNTIYF.